These 2 T cell receptor beta chains share one sample of origin, sequenced in a study of T cell responses to AZD1222 COVID-19 vaccine. The assay was immunoSEQ multiplex PCR, and TCRdb's table has in-frame clones only and misses some. The sample comprises fewer than 110,000 clones, over 80% of which are singletons, and 6.2% rests with the top ten. This material consisted of peripheral blood, taken 28 days after the second AZD1222 dose. Every receptor here comes from an adult who received the AZD1222 COVID-19 vaccine.

The chain combines TRBV30 with TRBJ1-4; D uncertain. Germline assignment: CDR1 GTSNPN and CDR2 SVGIG (reference sequence). The CDR3 consists of 12 residues. The ends were cut back, 4 bases at V and 5 bases at J, with 8 bases in the middle. CDR3 nucleotide sequence: TGTGCCTGGAAGGCAAGGAATGAAAAACTGTTTTTT. This codes for CAWKARNEKLFF.

This clone came up a few times. V usage is TRBV19 and J usage is TRBJ2-1, with 8 bases aligning to TRBD2. V trimming: 8 bases; J trimming: 4 bases; junction bases outside the gene matches: 4. The CDR3 runs 13 residues. CDR1 and CDR2 (germline): LNHDA, SQIVND (reference sequence). The CDR3 loop is CASSTSAYNEQFF. The CDR3 bases are TGTGCCAGTTCGACTAGCGCTTACAATGAGCAGTTCTTC.